The rows below give T cell receptor beta chains drawn from one sample of a study of T cells after yellow fever vaccination. TCRdb re-called the 5' RACE reads through MiXCR, storing one row per CDR3 protein. The sample includes 150,000 to 200,000 distinct CDR3 sequences, 9.5% to 11% of them seen just once. Specimen: CD8+ T cells sorted from PBMCs, collected 15 days after the yellow fever booster vaccination. The receptors come from a man in his late teens or twenties who received the YFV17D yellow fever vaccine. Both conserved end residues are part of each CDR3. A D gene is named only where the DNA matches it firmly. Some rows have no size entry. The others give once, few or many, or a class for an expanded clone.

V: TRBV7-6
J: TRBJ2-1
size: -
D: TRBD1
DNA: TGTGCCAGCAGAAGCCTTGACAGGGCTGGCGAGCAGTTCTTC
CDR3: CASRSLDRAGEQFF

V: TRBV7-6
J: TRBJ2-7
size: few
D: -
DNA: TGTGCCAGCAGCTTAGGTAGCGGAGTCTACGAGCAGTACTTC
CDR3: CASSLGSGVYEQYF

V: TRBV12-3/TRBV12-4
J: TRBJ2-2
size: -
D: TRBD1
DNA: TGTGCCAGCAGTTTCGGGGCCGCAGGGGGCAGGACCGGGGAGCTGTTTTTT
CDR3: CASSFGAAGGRTGELFF

V: TRBV12-3/TRBV12-4
J: TRBJ1-5
size: -
D: -
DNA: TGTGCCAGCAGCCTAGGGAAAAGGCCCCAGCATTTT
CDR3: CASSLGKRPQHF

V: TRBV15
J: TRBJ2-2
size: -
D: -
DNA: TGTGCCACCAGCAGGACGAGCACCGGGGAGCTGTTTTTT
CDR3: CATSRTSTGELFF

V: TRBV5-1
J: TRBJ1-1
size: -
D: -
DNA: TGCGCCAGCAGCTTGGGGGGGGCAGTACCTTTCTTT
CDR3: CASSLGGAVPFF

V: TRBV20-1
J: TRBJ1-1
size: -
D: -
DNA: TGCAGTGCCTCTCCCTGGGGGGCAGGGAACACTGAAGCTTTCTTT
CDR3: CSASPWGAGNTEAFF

V: TRBV30
J: TRBJ2-7
size: -
D: -
DNA: TGTGCCTGGAGTGCGGGTGGCGTGGAGCAGTACTTC
CDR3: CAWSAGGVEQYF

V: TRBV4-1
J: TRBJ2-3
size: few
D: -
DNA: TGCGCCAGCAGCCAGTGGACCTCAGAGGATACGCAGTATTTT
CDR3: CASSQWTSEDTQYF

V: TRBV27
J: TRBJ2-7
size: many
D: -
DNA: TGTGCCAGCAGTTCAGGGGAGGCCTACGAGCAGTACTTC
CDR3: CASSSGEAYEQYF

V: TRBV11-2
J: TRBJ2-2
size: -
D: -
DNA: TGTGCCAGCACCACACGGGTAAACACCGGGGAGCTGTTTTTT
CDR3: CASTTRVNTGELFF

V: TRBV6-4
J: TRBJ2-2
size: few
D: TRBD1
DNA: TGTGCCAGCAGTGACTCCTCGGCCAGGGGGTCCGGGGAGCTGTTTTTT
CDR3: CASSDSSARGSGELFF

V: TRBV7-9
J: TRBJ1-1
size: few
D: -
DNA: TGTGCCAGCAGCGGACCACGCCTCGTACAGGGAGGCACTGAAGCTGTCTTT
CDR3: CASSGPRLVQGGTEAVF

V: TRBV5-6
J: TRBJ1-2
size: -
D: TRBD1
DNA: TGTGCCAGCAGCTACGGACAGGGGGATTTTGGCTACACCTTC
CDR3: CASSYGQGDFGYTF

V: TRBV4-1
J: TRBJ1-5
size: -
D: -
DNA: TGCGCCAGCAGCCAAACCCTGGGGGCGGGCTATCAGCCCCAGCATTTT
CDR3: CASSQTLGAGYQPQHF

V: TRBV12-3/TRBV12-4
J: TRBJ2-1
size: -
D: -
DNA: TGTGCCAGCAGGCCCTCCACTAGTCTCTACAATGAGCAGTTCTTC
CDR3: CASRPSTSLYNEQFF

V: TRBV7-7
J: TRBJ2-1
size: once
D: TRBD1
DNA: TGTGCCAGCAGCTTAGGGACAGGGTCCTACAATGAGCAGTTCTTC
CDR3: CASSLGTGSYNEQFF

V: TRBV20-1
J: TRBJ2-7
size: many
D: TRBD1
DNA: TGCAGTGCTAGAGTTCGGGACAGGGGTTCCGAGCAGTACTTC
CDR3: CSARVRDRGSEQYF

V: TRBV15
J: TRBJ2-4
size: -
D: TRBD1
DNA: TGTGCCACCAGCACCCCCCACAGGGGGCCTGACATTCAGTACTTC
CDR3: CATSTPHRGPDIQYF

V: TRBV6-5
J: TRBJ1-5
size: -
D: TRBD1
DNA: TGTGCCAGCAGCCTGACAGGGGTTGGTCAGCCCCAGCATTTT
CDR3: CASSLTGVGQPQHF

V: TRBV6-5
J: TRBJ2-5
size: few
D: TRBD1
DNA: TGTGCCAGCGGAGGACAGGGCAAGACCCAGTACTTC
CDR3: CASGGQGKTQYF

V: TRBV3-1
J: TRBJ2-6
size: -
D: -
DNA: TGTGCCAGTCAGCCACTCTCCGGGGCCAACGTCCTGACTTTC
CDR3: CASQPLSGANVLTF

V: TRBV4-1
J: TRBJ2-1
size: -
D: -
DNA: TGCGCCAGCAGCCAAGGGGTAGAGCAGTTCTTC
CDR3: CASSQGVEQFF

V: TRBV4-2
J: TRBJ1-3
size: few
D: TRBD1
DNA: TGTGCCAGCAGCCAAGATGAGGCAGGGGGCTCCTACTCTGGAAACACCATATATTTT
CDR3: CASSQDEAGGSYSGNTIYF